Presented here are 23 T cell receptor beta chains from one specimen sequenced in a study of shared T cell receptors in the human thymus. Here immunoSEQ multiplex PCR was the method, and the copy in TCRdb shows in-frame clones only, minus some. The table records 700,000 or so clones, 80% to 90% of them present only once. This same sample was also part of a study on human thymus T cells.

The sample was thymocytes. These TCRs come from a girl under three years old with a congenital heart defect.

The J gene is TRBJ2-1, the V gene TRBV9; 8 positions match TRBD2. CDR3 length: 15 residues. Trimming at V came to 4 bases and at J to 5 bases, leaving 8 bases not matched to a gene. Germline CDR1 and CDR2: SGDLS and YYNGEE. CDR3 in DNA: TGTGCCAGCAGCACGAGCGGGGGCCCGAACAATGAGCAGTTCTTC. Translating gives CASSTSGGPNNEQFF. Full variable domain (remainder filled in from reference TRBV9 and TRBJ2-1): DSGVTQTPKHLITATGQRVTLRCSPRSGDLSVYWYQQSLDQGLQFLIQYYNGEERAKGNILERFSAQQFPDLHSELNLSSLELGDSALYFCASSTSGGPNNEQFFGPGTRLTVL.

This clone was counted only a few times. The V gene is TRBV6-5, the J gene TRBJ1-2; 7 bases fit TRBD1. This CDR3 has 14 residues. Germline V gene lookup returns CDR1 MNHEY and CDR2 SVGAGI. V lost 5 bases and J lost 4; bases outside the gene matches: 7. The CDR3 spells CASSEGTATYGYTF. DNA of the CDR3: TGTGCCAGCAGTGAAGGGACAGCGACCTATGGCTACACCTTC.

V and J are TRBV12-5 and TRBJ1-2, with a possible D match to TRBD1 (5 bases). From germline, CDR1 is LGHNT and CDR2 FRNRAP. V shed 0 bases and J shed 8 bases, with 10 bases lying between them. This CDR3 comprises 13 residues. The CDR3 coding sequence is TGTGCTAGTGGTTTGGTACGCCGGGGGGGCTACACCTTC. This codes for CASGLVRRGGYTF.

J is TRBJ2-3 and V is TRBV28, with 9 bases lining up with TRBD2. After removal of 3 bases from V and 6 bases from J, the junction contained 10 bases not matched to a gene. Germline V CDR1 and CDR2: MDHEN, SYDVKM. This CDR3 contains 16 residues. CDR3 loop: CASSLSAGGRVDTQYF. The CDR3 nucleotides are TGTGCCAGCAGTTTGTCGGCGGGGGGGCGAGTGGATACGCAGTATTTT.

CDR3 bases: TGTGCCACCAAGCCGGGACAGGCCTCCTACGAGCAGTACTTC. Its translation: CATKPGQASYEQYF. The chain carries TRBV28 and TRBJ2-7; the match to TRBD1 covers 8 bases. CDR3 length: 14 amino acids. V was pared by 10 bases and J by 0 bases, with 8 bases of the junction left unmatched. Germline lookup yields CDR1 MDHEN and CDR2 SYDVKM.

This rearrangement joins TRBV5-1 to TRBJ1-4; tentative D call: TRBD1 (5 bases). V lost 1 base, J lost 2 bases, and 21 bases lay in between. Germline values: CDR1 SGHRS, CDR2 YFSETQ. The CDR3 spans 19 residues. CDR3 loop: CASSLRIRRLDSTNEKLFF. The CDR3 DNA is TGCGCCAGCAGCTTGCGGATTCGCCGCTTAGACAGCACTAATGAAAAACTGTTTTTT. The full variable domain, its missing parts supplied by reference TRBV5-1 and TRBJ1-4, is KAGVTQTPRYLIKTRGQQVTLSCSPISGHRSVSWYQQTPGQGLQFLFEYFSETQRNKGNFPGRFSGRQFSNSRSEMNVSTLELGDSALYLCASSLRIRRLDSTNEKLFFGSGTQLSVL.

The rearrangement joins TRBV14 to TRBJ1-2; D remains unclear. V lost 3 bases and J lost 6, with 14 bases in between. Germline V gives CDR1 SGHDN, CDR2 FVKESK. CDR3 length: 14 residues. Written as DNA, the CDR3 is TGTGCCAGCAGCCACTCCGTGGCATCCGATGGCTACACCTTC. Its translation: CASSHSVASDGYTF.

The rearrangement uses TRBV4-1 and TRBJ1-2, with 7 bases that match TRBD1. With 1 base clipped from V and 5 bases from J, the junction kept 10 bases outside the gene matches. Germline V gene lookup returns CDR1 MGHRA and CDR2 YSYEKL. CDR3 length: 16 residues. CDR3 sequence (DNA): TGCGCCAGCAGCCAAGGCCGGGACAGCGCTCGGTATGGCTACACCTTC. This codes for CASSQGRDSARYGYTF.

This clone was counted once. The chain's CDR3 is CASSLISQGDGYTF. The CDR3 nucleotides are TGTGCCAGCAGCTTGATTAGTCAGGGGGATGGCTACACCTTC. This chain uses TRBV7-9 with TRBJ1-2, with TRBD1 identical over 7 bases. The CDR3 extends over 14 amino acids. The ends lost 3 bases at V and 6 bases at J; junction bases unmatched: 7. Germline CDR1 SEHNR, CDR2 FQNEAQ (reference sequence).

The chain employs TRBV28 and TRBJ1-5; 10 bases line up with TRBD1. The V and J ends lost 4 bases and 7 bases, in that order; junction bases with no gene match: 10. CDR1 is MDHEN, CDR2 SYDVKM, per germline. The CDR3 sequence is 16 residues long. CDR3 sequence (DNA): TGTGCCAGCAGTTCGCTAAGAGGACAGGGGGAGCAGCCCCAGCATTTT. Its translation is CASSSLRGQGEQPQHF.

V is TRBV28 and J is TRBJ1-5; D unclear. The germline V and J ends were trimmed by 2 bases and 0 bases, with 5 bases remaining between them. The CDR3 is 14 amino acids. In germline, CDR1 is MDHEN, CDR2 SYDVKM. The CDR3 loop reads CASSLISSNQPQHF. The CDR3 region has the DNA TGTGCCAGCAGTTTAATATCTAGCAATCAGCCCCAGCATTTT.

The chain uses TRBV6-5 and TRBJ1-1; 8 positions match TRBD1. CDR1 is MNHEY and CDR2 is SVGAGI in the germline V gene. This CDR3 contains 16 residues. Trimming removed 1 base from V and 1 base from J; junction bases left unmatched: 5. For the CDR3, the DNA is TGTGCCAGCAGTTACTTAGTCAGGGGGCGGAACACTGAAGCTTTCTTT. It codes for CASSYLVRGRNTEAFF.

The table lists this clone with a few counts. The gene calls are TRBV19 and TRBJ1-1; the D gene is possibly TRBD1 (6 bases). Per the germline V gene, CDR1 is LNHDA and CDR2 is SQIVND (reference sequence). V was shortened by 11 bases and J by 0 bases, with 13 bases between the two germline ends. This CDR3 contains 13 residues. The CDR3 here is CACEDRLNTEAFF. CDR3 in DNA: TGTGCCTGTGAGGACAGATTGAACACTGAAGCTTTCTTT. The full variable domain, with the rest looked up from reference TRBV19 and TRBJ1-1, is DGGITQSPKYLFRKEGQNVTLSCEQNLNHDAMYWYRQDPGQGLRLIYYSQIVNDFQKGDIAEGYSVSREKKESFPLTVTSAQKNPTAFYLCACEDRLNTEAFFGQGTRLTVV.

The chain combines TRBV14 with TRBJ1-6; a possible D gene is TRBD1 (5 bases). The CDR3 loop spans 17 amino acids. V was pared by 0 bases and J by 6 bases, with 15 bases between. The germline CDR1 and CDR2 sequences are SGHDN and FVKESK. CDR3 sequence (DNA): TGTGCCAGCAGCCAAGATTCGACGGGGGTTTCTAATTCACCCCTCCACTTT. This encodes CASSQDSTGVSNSPLHF.

V and J are TRBV29-1 and TRBJ2-7; TRBD2 matches 11 bases. V shed 3 bases, J shed 2 bases, and the junction held 12 bases outside the gene matches. The CDR3 has 17 residues. Looked up from germline, CDR1 is SQVTM and CDR2 is ANQGSEA. CDR3: CSVDENPTSGGAYEQYF. In DNA, the CDR3 is TGCAGCGTTGATGAAAACCCCACTAGCGGGGGAGCCTACGAGCAGTACTTC.

This chain uses TRBV5-1 with TRBJ2-7; 9 bases map to TRBD1. Germline CDR1 reads SGHRS; CDR2 reads YFSETQ. The CDR3 consists of 14 residues. V shed 3 bases, J shed 6 bases, and the junction held 7 bases outside the gene matches. CDR3 sequence: CASSSPGQGCEQYF. Here the CDR3 DNA reads TGCGCCAGCAGCTCCCCGGGACAGGGTTGCGAGCAGTACTTC.

The chain combines TRBV27 with TRBJ2-6, with D possibly TRBD2 on 6 matching bases. Trimming pared 0 bases from V and 3 bases from J, leaving 15 bases between. Germline lookup yields CDR1 MNHEY and CDR2 SMNVEV (reference sequence). This CDR3 comprises 18 residues. CDR3 coding DNA: TGTGCCAGCAGTTTATCGGGTGGTCGGGGGTGTGGGGCCAACGTCCTGACTTTC. Amino acid sequence: CASSLSGGRGCGANVLTF.

The chain combines TRBV9 with TRBJ1-2, with a possible D match to TRBD1 (6 bases). Germline-derived CDR1 and CDR2 are SGDLS and YYNGEE. V dropped 3 bases and J dropped 1 base, with 22 bases sitting between them. The CDR3 runs 18 residues. As DNA, the CDR3 is TGTGCCAGCAGCGCCTATATGGTTTGGGGGCGAGGTAACTATGGCTACACCTTC. This encodes CASSAYMVWGRGNYGYTF.

This clone was seen only once. V is TRBV6-1 and J is TRBJ1-4, with 7 bases fitting TRBD1. The CDR3 consists of 16 residues. Germline CDR1 and CDR2: MNHNS and SASEGT. V was clipped by 3 bases and J by 7 bases; unmatched bases: 11. The CDR3: CASSESGRQGGEKLFF. The CDR3 DNA follows: TGTGCCAGCAGTGAGAGCGGGCGACAGGGCGGTGAAAAACTGTTTTTT.

The rearrangement joins TRBV14 to TRBJ2-7, with 7 bases matching TRBD1. CDR1 is SGHDN and CDR2 is FVKESK in the germline V gene. The CDR3 is 16 amino acids. The V and J ends lost 2 bases and 0 bases, in that order; junction bases with no gene match: 7. CDR3 nucleotide sequence: TGTGCCAGCAGCCAATTAACAGGGGACAGCTCCTACGAGCAGTACTTC. Its protein is CASSQLTGDSSYEQYF.

The rearrangement links TRBV6-1 to TRBJ1-1; D possibly corresponds to TRBD1 (6 bases). The CDR3 sequence is 15 residues long. V shed 0 bases and J shed 3 bases, with 11 bases lying between them. CDR1 MNHNS and CDR2 SASEGT come from the germline V gene. This CDR3 reads CASSEAQGRDTEAFF. The CDR3, as DNA: TGTGCCAGCAGTGAAGCGCAGGGGAGGGACACTGAAGCTTTCTTT.

The rearrangement links TRBV30 to TRBJ2-1; 8 positions match TRBD2. The germline CDR1 and CDR2 sequences are GTSNPN and SVGIG (reference sequence). This CDR3 has 14 residues. Trimming cost V 0 bases and J 7 bases; bases outside gene matches: 5. CDR3 sequence (DNA): TGTGCCTGGAGTGTAGCGGGGGTAGGGAATGAGCAGTTCTTC. Translating gives CAWSVAGVGNEQFF.

This clone was observed once. V and J are TRBV4-2 and TRBJ1-3; possible D gene TRBD1, 6 bases. The CDR3 is 17 amino acids. Germline loops: CDR1 LGHNA, CDR2 YNFKEQ. V was shortened by 3 bases and J by 4 bases, with 19 bases between the two germline ends. CDR3 bases: TGTGCCAGCAGCCAGGACCCGGACGGGGGGCGCGGAAACACCATATATTTT. This sequence encodes CASSQDPDGGRGNTIYF.